This TCR beta chain was profiled in a study of cytotoxic CD8 clonotypes in ibrutinib-treated CLL (TCRdb year 2021). About the study as a whole: The cohort had 11 relapsed/refractory and around 15 treatment-naive patients; some 17 were IGHV unmutated. Cryopreserved peripheral blood mononuclear cells were obtained before treatment, at response, and at either sustained remission or disease progression. The response samples were drawn at a median of 12 months into treatment, with a range of about 6 to 40 months. Of the 90 or so participants in the trial, about two dozen had longitudinal samples available. Partial responses were observed in some 24 patients and complete responses in 2; after a median follow-up of 68 months, remission was maintained in approximately 14 patients and progression was observed in roughly twelve. Every remission and progressive disease sample was obtained while ibrutinib was still being received by the patients. On average, each sample yielded about 250,000 productive templates and about 100,000 productive rearrangements.

CDR1 and CDR2, per the germline V gene, are SGDLS and YYNGEE. The CDR3 measures 15 amino acids from cysteine to phenylalanine. The read is trimmed to its CDR3 DNA, 45 bases read in frame from base 1. V is trimmed back by 3 bases and J by 3 bases, and the junction contains 7 bases that no gene match accounts for. The label giving this sample's time point can be read as: around 25 months on ibrutinib. Roughly 1.8 micrograms of genomic DNA were extracted from cryopreserved PBMCs for TCR beta library preparation. High-throughput TCR beta sequencing was performed on longitudinal blood samples from CLL patients receiving ibrutinib monotherapy. The patients were enrolled in a single-center, open-label phase 2 trial of ibrutinib monotherapy. Turning to this clone: This clone's antigen is unknown. Nothing much larger sits one base from this clone, and base qualities are not available.

Each clonotype received, on average, roughly 9.6x coverage in deep resolution sequencing performed on a MiSeq, where the target depth lay between 1 in 1 million and 1 in 200,000 T cells. TCR beta libraries were generated with the immunoSEQ hsTCRB Kit. In the authors' own workflow: The data were analyzed with ImmunoSEQ Analyzer and ImmunoSEQ Data Assistant, and V, D and J gene assignments followed IMGT definitions. Clonality, which ranges from 0 to 1, was calculated by subtracting the normalized Shannon entropy of productive rearrangement frequencies from one. Only overrepresented clonotypes making up at least 0.05% of each patient's repertoire were included in the public clonotype analysis. Thirteen repertoires from age-matched healthy donors, obtained from immuneACCESS, served as clonality controls. As stored in TCRdb, this immuneACCESS dataset retains in-frame rearrangements with V and J assigned. A fraction of the clones does not appear; measured against another copy, unresolved V genes explain less than half of the discrepancy, and the remainder lacks a known reason. From that table come the V and J calls and clone size; the DNA was used to work out D and trimming. Across this sample there are hundreds of thousands of clones, with about three quarters seen only once. 15% of the sample comes from the top ten.

The research as a whole found: Public clonotypes were found to be uncommon and were observed to contract or remain stable during treatment; the increase in clonality was shown to reflect expansion of private clonotypes at ibrutinib response. Sampling times were not matched between patients in sustained remission and patients whose disease was progressing, and lymph node repertoires were not examined. At ibrutinib response clonality went up, during sustained remission it held steady, and at progression it dropped back toward baseline. Baseline clonality exceeded that of age-matched healthy donors and correlated strongly with circulating CD8+ T-cell counts.

Material: PBMCs, obtained after 24 months of ibrutinib treatment. The source of this sequence is a human donor with chronic lymphocytic leukemia. Rearrangement joined TRBV9 to TRBJ1-2, with 8 junctional bases fitting TRBD1. The nucleotide sequence is TGTGCCAGCAGCGCCCGACAGGGGATAGACTATGGCTACACCTTC. Its protein is CASSARQGIDYGYTF.